These T cell receptor beta chains were read from a single sample in a study of shared clonotypes between healthy human individuals. TCRdb keeps only in-frame clones here, not all; method: immunoSEQ multiplex PCR. The table has approximately 100,000 clones, around 71% seen once. The sample consisted of memory CD8+ T cells sorted from blood. All receptors come from a young woman in good health. The CDR3 runs from the conserved cysteine through the conserved F or W. A D gene is named only where the DNA matches it firmly. Expanded clones are given a class, and other clones once, few, many or no size at all.

-	TRBV7-9	once	TRBJ1-1	CASSPDEGGTEAFF	TGTGCCAGCAGCCCGGACGAGGGGGGAACTGAAGCTTTCTTT
TRBD2	TRBV5-5	-	TRBJ2-2	CASSLGLAGGPNTGELFF	TGTGCCAGCAGCTTGGGACTAGCGGGAGGACCCAACACCGGGGAGCTGTTTTTT
-	TRBV28	-	TRBJ1-2	CASSLSTWANYGYTF	TGTGCCAGCAGTTTATCAACATGGGCGAACTATGGCTACACCTTC
-	TRBV6-4	-	TRBJ2-1	CASKEEGDYNEQFF	TGTGCCAGCAAGGAGGAAGGAGATTACAATGAGCAGTTCTTC
-	TRBV11-3	-	TRBJ2-2	CASSLGGLNTGELFF	TGTGCCAGCAGCTTAGGGGGGCTGAACACCGGGGAGCTGTTTTTT
TRBD1	TRBV4-2	-	TRBJ1-2	CASSQEGTVIRGFYGYTF	TGTGCCAGCAGCCAAGAGGGGACAGTCATTCGGGGTTTCTATGGCTACACCTTC
TRBD2	TRBV10-3	-	TRBJ2-7	CAAQGPSGQSSYEQYF	TGTGCCGCTCAAGGACCTAGCGGCCAAAGCTCCTACGAGCAGTACTTC
-	TRBV6-6	many	TRBJ2-7	CASSYGWTDDEQYF	TGTGCCAGCAGTTACGGTTGGACAGACGACGAGCAGTACTTC
-	TRBV21-1	-	TRBJ2-1	CASSYDFGLDANEQFF	TGTGCCAGCAGCTACGACTTCGGACTAGATGCCAATGAGCAGTTCTTC
TRBD1	TRBV4-2	-	TRBJ1-1	CASSQDSGRGPEAFF	TGTGCCAGCAGCCAAGACAGTGGCAGGGGGCCTGAAGCTTTCTTT
-	TRBV27	-	TRBJ2-1	CASTLQRSSYNEQFF	TGTGCCAGCACATTACAGAGGAGCTCCTACAATGAGCAGTTCTTC
-	TRBV27	-	TRBJ1-1	CASTHTEAFF	TGTGCCAGCACCCACACTGAAGCTTTCTTT
TRBD1	TRBV4-2	-	TRBJ2-5	CASSRPGQGELGYF	TGTGCCAGCAGCCGACCGGGACAGGGGGAATTAGGGTACTTC
-	TRBV7-2	once	TRBJ2-3	CASSYSSGTTDTQYF	TGTGCCAGCAGCTACTCGTCAGGGACCACAGATACGCAGTATTTT
-	TRBV6-4	-	TRBJ1-3	CASSDSRWGNTIYF	TGTGCCAGCAGTGACTCCCGGTGGGGAAACACCATATATTTT
-	TRBV4-1	-	TRBJ1-2	CASSQGVTSFSRGYTF	TGCGCCAGCAGCCAAGGGGTGACATCCTTTTCTCGGGGCTACACCTTC
-	TRBV19	-	TRBJ2-3	CASSILGAQDTQYF	TGTGCCAGTAGTATTCTGGGGGCCCAAGATACGCAGTATTTT